The entry below gives a single T cell receptor beta chain sequence along with its context. Which antigen it targets is not known. Base qualities were left out, and no much larger clone turns up one base away. TCRbeta CDR3 regions were amplified from genomic DNA using the immunoSEQ Assay, a bias-controlled multiplex PCR. In the paper's pipeline: The number of nucleated cells in each sample was estimated by amplification of reference gene primers within the assay. Sequence reads were collapsed and filtered to measure the absolute abundance of every unique TCRbeta CDR3 rearrangement. Productive Simpson clonality was computed per sample as the square root of Simpson's diversity index over productive rearrangements. As stored in TCRdb, this immuneACCESS dataset retains in-frame rearrangements with V and J assigned. A fraction of the clones does not appear; measured against another copy, unresolved V genes explain less than half of the discrepancy, and the remainder lacks a known reason. Clone size and the V and J calls come from that table; the DNA yielded D and trimming. Present in this sample are about 270,000 clones, 80% to 95% of which were seen just once. The top ten clonotypes cover 2.8% of the sample.

These data originate in a study of blood T cell repertoires in COVID-19 (TCRdb year 2020). Turning to the overall study: Samples covering the acute and convalescent phases of COVID-19 were provided by collaborators in the United States, Italy and Spain. Nearly every sample came with metadata listing a de-identified subject ID, COVID-19 status, age in years and sex. HLA class I and class II types, where available, came from metadata supplied by the sample provider rather than from assay-based typing. The dataset comprised deeply sampled blood TCRbeta repertoires from subjects exposed to, actively infected with, or recovered from COVID-19. The material from the prospective study consisted of cDNA or gDNA derived from T cells, B-cell-depleted T cells, or PBMCs. The samples were drawn from two sources: the first 160 participants of the ongoing ImmuneRACE study, and fewer than 1,500 subjects contributed by 6 global collaborators. A freely available public database, intended as a resource for researchers studying the immune response to SARS-CoV-2, is where the repertoires were released. Overall study results and their limits: The amount of clinical and demographic metadata varied by source and participant and was provided uncurated.

Participants in the prospective study were aged roughly 18 to 95 years, lived in 20 to 25 United States geographic areas, and enrolled through a virtual design. In the prospective study, participants were assigned to cohorts based on the clinical history participants reported in a screening survey and a study questionnaire. Exposed participants had been in contact with someone with a PCR-confirmed or clinician-diagnosed COVID-19 case within 2 weeks of study entry. In the prospective study, whole blood, serum and a nasopharyngeal or oropharyngeal swab were collected from each participant by mobile phlebotomists. Over a roughly two-month period, participants in the prospective study had the option of providing additional blood draws and questionnaires. Before DNA extraction, prospective study blood samples were shipped either frozen or at room temperature. There are 14 amino acids in the CDR3, from cysteine to phenylalanine inclusive. Only the CDR3 part of the read is kept: 42 bases, read in frame from the first base. V is cut by 6 bases and J by 9 bases, and the space between the germline ends is 15 bases. The germline V gene supplies CDR1 MNHEY and CDR2 SVGAGI.

The chain is made from TRBV6-5 and TRBJ1-6, with TRBD1 perhaps the D gene, on 5 matching bases. The sequence derives from a man aged 35 to 55 who had been exposed to COVID-19. Specimen: PBMCs or T cells enriched from blood (not recorded which). The CDR3 has the sequence CASSQGRGGSPLHF. DNA sequence: TGTGCCAGCAGCCAAGGACGGGGGGGTTCACCCCTCCACTTT.